These 14 T cell receptor beta chains originate from one sample sequenced in a study of OX40 agonist ivuxolimab in advanced cancers. Data came from immunoSEQ multiplex PCR; TCRdb stores just in-frame clones and leaves some out. The repertoire holds around 52,000 clones, 75% to 85% seen once, with approximately 2.8% in the top ten. Specimen: CD4+ or CD8+ T cells sorted from blood, collected in a trial of the OX40 agonist ivuxolimab. These receptors all come from an adult with an advanced solid tumor such as melanoma, head and neck, liver or kidney cancer.

The rearrangement links TRBV2 to TRBJ1-2; TRBD1 is a possible D gene (5 bases). The V gene's germline CDR1 is SNHLY and CDR2 FYNNEI. V lost 8 bases to trimming and J lost 5 bases, with 15 bases between them. The CDR3 length is 13 residues. As DNA, the CDR3 is TGTGCCAGCGAACTAACGGGGGTGTATGGCTACACCTTC. It codes for CASELTGVYGYTF.

This clone was found once. V usage is TRBV6-1 and J usage is TRBJ2-7; 8 bases agree with TRBD1. CDR3 length: 14 residues. Per the germline V gene, CDR1 is MNHNS and CDR2 is SASEGT. V dropped 5 bases and J dropped 6; count of bases not matched to a gene: 9. CDR3 amino acids: CASSRQGWGSEQYF. The CDR3 DNA is TGTGCCAGCAGTCGACAGGGGTGGGGATCCGAGCAGTACTTC.

The rearrangement links TRBV27 to TRBJ2-3; 7 positions match TRBD2. CDR3 length: 16 residues. Trimming cost V 8 bases and J 0 bases; bases outside gene matches: 11. From germline, CDR1 is MNHEY and CDR2 SMNVEV (reference sequence). The CDR3 here is CASSILRGDSTDTQYF. Written as DNA, the CDR3 is TGTGCCAGCTCCATCCTTCGGGGGGATAGCACAGATACGCAGTATTTT.

The chain couples TRBV27 to TRBJ2-1; the match to TRBD2 covers 7 bases. CDR1 MNHEY and CDR2 SMNVEV come from the germline V gene (reference sequence). CDR3 size: 15 residues. Losses at the gene ends were 0 bases for V and 4 bases for J; bases not matched to a gene: 3. The CDR3 DNA sequence: TGTGCCAGCAGTTTATCAAGAGCGGGGTACAATGAGCAGTTCTTC. Translated: CASSLSRAGYNEQFF.

In its sample, this clone was seen a few times. The chain uses TRBV5-1 and TRBJ2-5, with D possibly being TRBD2 (6 bases). This CDR3 comprises 16 residues. The germline gives CDR1 SGHRS, CDR2 YFSETQ. V was trimmed by 2 bases and J by 5 bases, leaving 19 bases between them. CDR3: CASSFSAGLREETQYF. The CDR3 DNA is TGCGCCAGCAGCTTCTCAGCGGGTCTCCGGGAGGAGACCCAGTACTTC.

The chain employs TRBV19 and TRBJ2-5, with TRBD2 identical over 7 bases. V shed 7 bases and J 9 bases; nucleotides not matched to a gene: 14. This CDR3 comprises 14 residues. CDR1 and CDR2 from the germline V gene are LNHDA and SQIVND (reference sequence). The CDR3 DNA reads TGTGCCAGTATGGGAACGGCGAACCGGGGGGCCCAGTACTTC. Translation: CASMGTANRGAQYF.

The rearrangement uses TRBV18 and TRBJ1-2, with D maybe TRBD1 (5 bases). Germline V lookup: CDR1 KGHSH, CDR2 LQKENI. The V end lost 1 base, the J end lost 5 bases, and 17 bases lay between the germline ends. The CDR3 loop spans 16 amino acids. The CDR3, as DNA: TGTGCCAGCTCACCACGAATAAGACAGCCCTTATATGGCTACACCTTC. Protein: CASSPRIRQPLYGYTF.

The chain couples TRBV18 to TRBJ2-1, with 7 bases matching TRBD1. Germline V lookup: CDR1 KGHSH, CDR2 LQKENI. The CDR3 is 14 amino acids. V lost 3 bases to trimming and J lost 5 bases; unmatched junction nucleotides: 4. This CDR3 is CASSPGQENNEQFF. In nucleotides, the CDR3 is TGTGCCAGCTCACCCGGACAGGAGAACAATGAGCAGTTCTTC.

The chain employs TRBV5-4 and TRBJ2-4, with TRBD2 identical over 10 bases. The J segment lost 8 bases and the V segment lost 4 bases, leaving 9 bases of the junction unmatched. Germline V CDR1 and CDR2: SGHNT, YYREEE (reference sequence). The CDR3 has 15 amino acids. The CDR3, as DNA: TGTGCCAGCAGCCTTAGCGGGAGGTTTTCGGACATTCAGTACTTC. Translated, it gives CASSLSGRFSDIQYF.

This chain uses TRBV19 with TRBJ1-1; 7 nucleotides match TRBD1. V shed 0 bases and J 4 bases; nucleotides not matched to a gene: 2. This CDR3 is 14 amino acids long. Germline V gene data show CDR1 as LNHDA and CDR2 as SQIVND (reference sequence). CDR3 DNA sequence: TGTGCCAGTAGTATAGAGGCAGGGGGCACTGAAGCTTTCTTT. It specifies CASSIEAGGTEAFF.

The J gene is TRBJ2-2, the V gene TRBV5-1, with TRBD2 matching 7 bases. Per germline, CDR1 SGHRS and CDR2 YFSETQ. This CDR3 is 16 amino acids long. Unmatched junction bases numbered 2, after V lost 0 bases and J lost 0 bases. Here the CDR3 DNA reads TGCGCCAGCAGCTTGGTAGCGGGTGCGAACACCGGGGAGCTGTTTTTT. Translating it yields CASSLVAGANTGELFF.

A few counts support this clone. The genes are TRBV11-2 and TRBJ1-2, with 8 bases matching TRBD1. CDR1 and CDR2 (germline): SGHAT, FQNNGV. CDR3 size: 16 residues. The ends lost 5 bases at V and 8 bases at J; junction bases unmatched: 16. Written as DNA, the CDR3 is TGTGCCAGCAGCGATTTGCCCATCAACAGGGGGGGAGGCTACACCTTC. Its protein is CASSDLPINRGGGYTF.

The CDR3 is CASSPPDSHTEAFF. Written as DNA, the CDR3 is TGTGCCAGCAGTCCCCCGGACAGTCACACTGAAGCTTTCTTT. The rearrangement links TRBV28 to TRBJ1-1, with D maybe TRBD1 (6 bases). Germline V gene lookup returns CDR1 MDHEN and CDR2 SYDVKM. The CDR3 totals 14 residues. V shed 5 bases and J shed 3 bases, with 13 bases lying between them. Looking up the rest from reference TRBV28 and TRBJ1-1 gives the full variable domain: DVKVTQSSRYLVKRTGEKVFLECVQDMDHENMFWYRQDPGLGLRLIYFSYDVKMKEKGDIPEGYSVSREKKERFSLILESASTNQTSMYLCASSPPDSHTEAFFGQGTRLTVV.

CDR3 nucleotides: TGTGCCAGCGGGAAACAGGGGCTCTCTTATGGCTACACCTTC. It yields the protein CASGKQGLSYGYTF. The chain is built from TRBV6-1 and TRBJ1-2, with 7 positions matching TRBD1. Germline V gene sequence: CDR1 MNHNS, CDR2 SASEGT. This CDR3 spans 14 amino acids. Unmatched junction bases numbered 11, after V lost 8 bases and J lost 5 bases.